This T cell receptor (beta chain) came from a study of T cells in narcolepsy. Per the germline V gene, CDR1 is SGHAT and CDR2 is FQNNGV. V was cut by 1 base and J by 11 bases, with 12 bases left in between. This CDR3 has 14 amino acids. This clone was seen more than once but under ten times. This table comes from immunoSEQ multiplex PCR, and its TCRdb copy is limited to in-frame clones, with some not included. The sample holds under 30,000 clones, roughly 74% seen once. The specimen was CD45RA- memory CD4+ T cells from PBMCs. This receptor was taken from a human donor with narcolepsy. V usage is TRBV11-2 and J usage is TRBJ1-6; D gene uncertain. CDR3 in DNA: TGTGCCAGCAGCTTAGCCTCTAACCACGCACCCCTCCACTTT. Amino acid sequence: CASSLASNHAPLHF.